Given below is one T cell receptor beta chain in context. The target antigen is unknown. The CDR3 totals 14 residues. Trimming pared 2 bases from V and 0 bases from J, leaving 5 bases between. Per germline, CDR1 SNHLY and CDR2 FYNNEI. The data are from a study of T cell responses to AZD1222 COVID-19 vaccine. General study findings and limits: Baseline seropositivity characterized only a handful of AZD1222 recipients. There were mostly white British donors and more females than males, and clonal diversity was possibly underestimated. The study found Spike-specific TCR breadth and depth rose after two AZD1222 doses. Only after the peak T cell response were repertoires sampled.

Sequencing was performed with immunoSEQ multiplex PCR; in TCRdb, only in-frame clones are kept and a portion is missing. This table holds fewer than 200,000 clones, 85% to 90% found once. This chain uses TRBV2 with TRBJ1-3; D call uncertain. Sequenced here: peripheral blood, sampled 28 days after the second dose of the MenACWY control vaccine. The TCR was taken from an adult who received the MenACWY meningococcal vaccine as a control. The CDR3 bases are TGTGCCAGCAGTGAAAACAGCTCTGGAAACACCATATATTTT. Translating it yields CASSENSSGNTIYF.